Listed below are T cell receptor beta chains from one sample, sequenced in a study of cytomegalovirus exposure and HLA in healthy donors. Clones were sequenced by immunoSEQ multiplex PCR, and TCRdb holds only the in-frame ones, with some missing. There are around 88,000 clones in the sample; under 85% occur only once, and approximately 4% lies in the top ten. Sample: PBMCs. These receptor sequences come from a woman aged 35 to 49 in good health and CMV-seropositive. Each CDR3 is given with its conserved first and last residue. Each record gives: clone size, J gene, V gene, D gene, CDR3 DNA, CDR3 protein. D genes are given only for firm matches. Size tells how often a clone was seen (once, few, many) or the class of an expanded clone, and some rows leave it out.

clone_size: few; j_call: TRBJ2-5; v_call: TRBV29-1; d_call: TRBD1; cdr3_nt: TGCAGCGTGGTTGGGACAGGGGATAAAGAGACCCAGTACTTC; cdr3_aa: CSVVGTGDKETQYF
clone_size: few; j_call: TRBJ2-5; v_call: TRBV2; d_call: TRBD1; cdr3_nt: TGTGCCAGCAGCAGCCAAACAGGGGCAGAGACCCAGTACTTC; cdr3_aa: CASSSQTGAETQYF
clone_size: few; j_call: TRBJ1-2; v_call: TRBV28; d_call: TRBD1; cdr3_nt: TGTGCCAGCGGACAGGACTATGGCTACACCTTC; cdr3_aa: CASGQDYGYTF
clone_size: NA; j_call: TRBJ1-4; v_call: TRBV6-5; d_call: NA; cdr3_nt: TGTGCCAGCAGGAGGGGGATTAATGAAAAACTGTTTTTT; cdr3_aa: CASRRGINEKLFF
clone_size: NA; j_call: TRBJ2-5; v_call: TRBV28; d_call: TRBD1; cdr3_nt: TGTGCCAGCAGTTTTGGGCAGAGGGGGCGGAAGACCCAGTACTTC; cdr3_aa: CASSFGQRGRKTQYF
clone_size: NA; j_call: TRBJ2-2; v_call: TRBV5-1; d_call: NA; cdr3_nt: TGCGCCAGCAGCTCCGGGGCCGGGGAGCTGTTTTTT; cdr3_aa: CASSSGAGELFF
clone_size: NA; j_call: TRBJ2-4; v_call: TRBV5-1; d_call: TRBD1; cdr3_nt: TGCGCCAGCAGCAGGGACAGGGGCGGAGACATTCAGTACTTC; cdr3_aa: CASSRDRGGDIQYF
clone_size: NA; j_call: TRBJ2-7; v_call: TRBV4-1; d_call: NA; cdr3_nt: TGCGCCAGCAGCCACCACTTAAGGGGGGGAAGGAGCTACGAGCAGTACTTC; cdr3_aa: CASSHHLRGGRSYEQYF
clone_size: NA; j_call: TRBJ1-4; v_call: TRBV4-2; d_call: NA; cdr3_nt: TGTGCCAGCAGCCAAGACAGAGCGGCCGGTGAAAAACTGTTTTTT; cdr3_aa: CASSQDRAAGEKLFF
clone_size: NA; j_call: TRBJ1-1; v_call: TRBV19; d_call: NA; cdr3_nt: TGTGCCAGTAGTATTGGCTGGGGGCGAGGTATAAGTGAAGCTTTCTTT; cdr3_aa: CASSIGWGRGISEAFF
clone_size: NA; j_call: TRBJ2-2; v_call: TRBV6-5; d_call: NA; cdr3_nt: TGTGCCAGCAGTTACGTCGAACTAGCTCCCGGCGGGGAGCTGTTTTTT; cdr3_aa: CASSYVELAPGGELFF
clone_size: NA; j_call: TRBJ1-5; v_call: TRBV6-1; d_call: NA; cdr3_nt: TGTGCCAGCGAGACGGGGGAAAAGCAGCCCCAGCATTTT; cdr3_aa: CASETGEKQPQHF
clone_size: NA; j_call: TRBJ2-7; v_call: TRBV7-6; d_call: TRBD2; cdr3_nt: TGTGCCAGCAGCCAGGTCAGCGGGAGTAGGTACGAGCAGTACTTC; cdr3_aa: CASSQVSGSRYEQYF
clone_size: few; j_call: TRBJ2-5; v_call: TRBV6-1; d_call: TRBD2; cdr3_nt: TGTGCCAGCAGTAGACTAGCGGGGCAAGAGACCCAGTACTTC; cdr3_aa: CASSRLAGQETQYF
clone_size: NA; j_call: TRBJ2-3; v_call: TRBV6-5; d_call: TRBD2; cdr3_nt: TGTGCCAGCAGTAACTCGATAGCGGGAGGTACAGATACGCAGTATTTT; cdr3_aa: CASSNSIAGGTDTQYF
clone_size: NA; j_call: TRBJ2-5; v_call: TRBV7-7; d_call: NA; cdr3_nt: TGTGCTAGCTCCTCGGCAGGGTCCAAGACCCAGTACTTC; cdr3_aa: CASSSAGSKTQYF
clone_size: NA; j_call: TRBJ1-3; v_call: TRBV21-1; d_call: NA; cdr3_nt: NA; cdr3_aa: CASSKFGSGTSGNTIYF
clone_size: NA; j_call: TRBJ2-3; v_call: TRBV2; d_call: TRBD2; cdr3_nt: TGTGCCAGCAGTGCGGTGCGGGGGGGGGATACGCAGTATTTT; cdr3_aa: CASSAVRGGDTQYF
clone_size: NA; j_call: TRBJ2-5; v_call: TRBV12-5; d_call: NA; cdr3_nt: TGTGCTAGTGGTTTGGTACTAGGGATAAGGGAAGAGACCCAGTACTTC; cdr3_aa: CASGLVLGIREETQYF
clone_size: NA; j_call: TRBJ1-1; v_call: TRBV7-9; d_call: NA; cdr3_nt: TGTGCCAGCAGCTCCCACGGCGGGGGACCGGGCACTGAAGCTTTCTTT; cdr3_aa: CASSSHGGGPGTEAFF
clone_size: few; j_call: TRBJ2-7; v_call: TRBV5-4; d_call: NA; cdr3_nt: TGTGCCAGCAGCTTCGGCGGGACCAGCTCCTACGAGCAGTACTTC; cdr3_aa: CASSFGGTSSYEQYF
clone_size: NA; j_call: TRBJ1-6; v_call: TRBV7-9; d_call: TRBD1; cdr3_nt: TGTGCCAGCAGCGCAAGGGGACAGGCTAATTCACCCCTCCACTTT; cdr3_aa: CASSARGQANSPLHF
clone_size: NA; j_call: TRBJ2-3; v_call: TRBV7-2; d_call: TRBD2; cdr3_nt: TGTGCCAGCAGCTTGGGCGGACTAGCAGCCACAGATACGCAGTATTTT; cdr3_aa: CASSLGGLAATDTQYF
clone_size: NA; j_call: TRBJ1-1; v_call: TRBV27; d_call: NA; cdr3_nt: TGTGCCAGCAGTTTATCGATACAGGGTTACACTGAAGCTTTCTTT; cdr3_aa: CASSLSIQGYTEAFF
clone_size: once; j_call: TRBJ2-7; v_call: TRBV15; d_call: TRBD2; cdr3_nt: TGTGCCACCAGCAGGCTAGCGGGAAAGTACGAGCAGTACTTC; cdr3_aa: CATSRLAGKYEQYF
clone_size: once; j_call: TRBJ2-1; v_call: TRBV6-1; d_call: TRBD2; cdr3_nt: TGTGCCAGCAGGGAGCGGGAGGGCGGGTACAATGAGCAGTTCTTC; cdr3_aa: CASREREGGYNEQFF